This T cell receptor beta chain was obtained from a study of blood T cell repertoires in COVID-19. Produced via immunoSEQ multiplex PCR; TCRdb's table is partial and in-frame only. Of about 36,000 clones in the sample, around 80% were seen once. Input material: peripheral blood. The clonotype was recovered from a man aged 55 to 69 with active COVID-19.

CDR3 nucleotides: TGTGCCAGCAGCTTGATAAGGACAGGCGGTGAAGCTTTCTTT. Its translation: CASSLIRTGGEAFF. The rearrangement uses TRBV5-6 and TRBJ1-1, with TRBD1 matching 7 bases. This CDR3 is built from 14 residues. With 1 base clipped from V and 7 bases from J, the junction kept 7 bases outside the gene matches. CDR1 is SGHDT, CDR2 YYEEEE, per germline.